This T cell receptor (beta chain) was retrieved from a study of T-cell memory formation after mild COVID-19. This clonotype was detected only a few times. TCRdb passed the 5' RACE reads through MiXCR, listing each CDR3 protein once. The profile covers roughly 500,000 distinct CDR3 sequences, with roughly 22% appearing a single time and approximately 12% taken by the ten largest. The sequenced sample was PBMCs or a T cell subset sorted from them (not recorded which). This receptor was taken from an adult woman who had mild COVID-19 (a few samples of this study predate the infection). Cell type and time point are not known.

The CDR3 nucleotides read TGTGCCAGCAGCCATCCCCCGGGACAGGGGGCAGACGCTTTCTTT. It translates to CASSHPPGQGADAFF. The chain joins TRBV7-2 to TRBJ1-1; 12 bases line up with TRBD1. Germline V gene sequence: CDR1 SGHTA, CDR2 FQGNSA. This CDR3 is 15 amino acids long. V lost 5 bases and J lost 11; bases outside the gene matches: 12. The full variable domain, completed using reference TRBV7-2 and TRBJ1-1, is GAGVSQSPSNKVTEKGKDVELRCDPISGHTALYWYRQSLGQGLEFLIYFQGNSAPDKSGLPSDRFSAERTGGSVSTLTIQRTQQEDSAVYLCASSHPPGQGADAFFGQGTRLTVV.